Detailed here is one TCR beta chain. The antigen remains unidentified. CDR3 length: 16 amino acids. CDR1 and CDR2 (germline): LNHNV, YYDKDF (reference sequence). The V end lost 0 bases, the J end lost 0 bases, and 11 bases lay between the germline ends. Alongside a J-beta primer mix, a sample-barcoded 5' primer served in a second PCR lasting roughly 7 to 11 cycles. TCRdb re-called the 5' RACE reads through MiXCR, storing one row per CDR3 protein. The data hold 550,000 to 650,000 distinct CDR3 sequences, with roughly a quarter observed a single time. The sample is drawn from a study of blood T cells in healthy people across ages. Study results and limitations: Measured against age, TCR beta diversity per million T cells decreased in a roughly linear manner. Naive and antigen-experienced cells were not separated, limiting conclusive comparison.

This same sample was also part of a study on T cells of mothers and their children. That work adds: Researchers report slightly higher, though non-significant, overlap in related mother-child pairs than in unrelated pairs.

The receptor comes from a boy younger than 10 in good health. The sample comprised blood. This sequence joins TRBV15 and TRBJ1-2; no reliable D call. The CDR3 protein is CATSRDRPMANYGYTF. In DNA form, the CDR3 reads TGTGCCACCAGCAGAGATAGGCCGATGGCTAACTATGGCTACACCTTC.